The clone carrying this T cell receptor beta chain was picked up many times. What it binds is unknown. The record originates from a study of human T cells and chemical hapten exposure. Study overall: Small volume differences among pooled libraries mainly caused per-sample TCR yield variation.

TCRdb itself ran the RACE reads through MiXCR, one entry per CDR3 protein. In the table there are some 90,000 distinct CDR3 sequences, around 9% of which are singletons. Time point defined: healthy volunteer bleed at 2 weeks. Unseparated into fractions, whole blood served as the source from which total RNA was extracted. Findings of the study overall: After DPC sensitization, TCRs above 1 in 1000 frequency showed no change.

The CDR3 is made up of 13 amino acids. CDR1 and CDR2 from the germline V gene are DFQATT and SNEGSKA (reference sequence). V lost 1 base to trimming and J lost 3 bases, with 9 bases between them. This chain links TRBV20-1 with TRBJ1-2, with unresolved D. This clonotype originated in a female donor in good health. Some clones in this sample may be carry-over from other donors' samples. Sequenced material: whole blood. CDR3: CSARVAGYYGYTF. In nucleotides, the CDR3 is TGCAGTGCTAGAGTGGCAGGTTACTATGGCTACACCTTC.